The present entry profiles one T cell receptor (beta chain) with its context. Two oligonucleotides, mixed equimolar, formed the beta constant-region primer covering TRBC1 and TRBC2. Ligated cDNA was amplified by four rounds of PCR with nested alpha and beta constant-region primers and SP2. Via MiXCR, TCRdb re-called the UMI-ligation and nested PCR reads, giving one row per CDR3 protein. Among over 65,000 distinct CDR3 sequences listed, roughly 9.3% were seen once. This record comes from a study of naive and memory T cell subsets. With V trimmed by 1 base and J by 2 bases, 8 bases remained unmatched. The CDR3 has 15 residues. Germline lookup yields CDR1 DFQATT and CDR2 SNEGSKA (reference sequence).

The V and J genes are TRBV20-1 and TRBJ2-7, with TRBD1 matching 7 bases. The origin of this receptor is a human donor in good health. Sequenced sample: naive CD8+ T cells from blood. The CDR3 here is CSARGQGRETYEQYF. In nucleotides, the CDR3 is TGCAGTGCTAGAGGACAGGGTAGGGAGACCTACGAGCAGTACTTC.